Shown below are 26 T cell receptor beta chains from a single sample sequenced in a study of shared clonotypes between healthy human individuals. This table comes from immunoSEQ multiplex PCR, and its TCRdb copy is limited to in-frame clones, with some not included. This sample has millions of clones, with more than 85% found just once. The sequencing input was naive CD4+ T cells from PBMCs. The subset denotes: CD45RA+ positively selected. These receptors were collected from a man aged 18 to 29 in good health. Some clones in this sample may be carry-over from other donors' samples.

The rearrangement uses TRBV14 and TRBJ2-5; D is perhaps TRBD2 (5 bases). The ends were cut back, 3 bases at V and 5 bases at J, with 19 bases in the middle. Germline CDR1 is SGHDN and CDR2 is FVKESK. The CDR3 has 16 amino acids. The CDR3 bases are TGTGCCAGCAGCCAGCGCCCCGGGATCTCGGGGGAGACCCAGTACTTC. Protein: CASSQRPGISGETQYF.

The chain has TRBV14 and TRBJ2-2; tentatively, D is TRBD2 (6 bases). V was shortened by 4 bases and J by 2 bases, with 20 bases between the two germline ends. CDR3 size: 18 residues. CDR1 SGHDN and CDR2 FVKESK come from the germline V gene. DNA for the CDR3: TGTGCCAGCAGCCCACTTCCGGGAGATCTCCCAAACACCGGGGAGCTGTTTTTT. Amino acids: CASSPLPGDLPNTGELFF.

DNA of the CDR3: TGCGCCAGCAGTCCCGGGACTAGTTTCGACGAGCAGTACTTC. This translates into CASSPGTSFDEQYF. This chain links TRBV5-1 with TRBJ2-7, with 8 bases identical to TRBD2. The CDR3 is 14 residues long. Trimming at V came to 5 bases and at J to 5 bases, leaving 9 bases not matched to a gene. Germline V gene data show CDR1 as SGHRS and CDR2 as YFSETQ. Complete variable domain (other parts from reference TRBV5-1 and TRBJ2-7): KAGVTQTPRYLIKTRGQQVTLSCSPISGHRSVSWYQQTPGQGLQFLFEYFSETQRNKGNFPGRFSGRQFSNSRSEMNVSTLELGDSALYLCASSPGTSFDEQYFGPGTRLTVT.

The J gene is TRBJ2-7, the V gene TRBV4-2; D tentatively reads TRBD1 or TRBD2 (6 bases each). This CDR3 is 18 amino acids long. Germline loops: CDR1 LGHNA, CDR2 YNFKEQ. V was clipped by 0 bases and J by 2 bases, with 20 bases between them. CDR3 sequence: CASSQDLVFGGLTYEQYF. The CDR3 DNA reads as TGTGCCAGCAGCCAAGATTTAGTCTTCGGGGGCCTGACCTACGAGCAGTACTTC.

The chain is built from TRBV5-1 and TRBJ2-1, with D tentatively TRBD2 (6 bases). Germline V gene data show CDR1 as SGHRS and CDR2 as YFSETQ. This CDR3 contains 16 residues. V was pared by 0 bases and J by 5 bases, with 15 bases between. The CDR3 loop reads CASSLDAGTRNNEQFF. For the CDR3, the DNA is TGCGCCAGCAGCTTGGATGCGGGAACCAGGAACAATGAGCAGTTCTTC.

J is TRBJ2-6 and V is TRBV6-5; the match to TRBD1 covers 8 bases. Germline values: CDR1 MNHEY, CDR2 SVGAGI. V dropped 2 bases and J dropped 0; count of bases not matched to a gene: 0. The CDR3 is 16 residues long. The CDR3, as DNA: TGTGCCAGCAGTTACGGACAGGGCTCTGGGGCCAACGTCCTGACTTTC. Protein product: CASSYGQGSGANVLTF.

CDR3 nucleotides: TGTGCCAGTAGCCAAACAGGGTACTATGGCTACACCTTC. Translated: CASSQTGYYGYTF. This chain joins TRBV19 and TRBJ1-2; D is perhaps TRBD1 (6 bases). Germline V gene lookup returns CDR1 LNHDA and CDR2 SQIVND (reference sequence). V was clipped by 6 bases and J by 3 bases, with 11 bases between them. This CDR3 has 13 amino acids. The full variable domain, its missing parts supplied by reference TRBV19 and TRBJ1-2, is DGGITQSPKYLFRKEGQNVTLSCEQNLNHDAMYWYRQDPGQGLRLIYYSQIVNDFQKGDIAEGYSVSREKKESFPLTVTSAQKNPTAFYLCASSQTGYYGYTFGSGTRLTVV.

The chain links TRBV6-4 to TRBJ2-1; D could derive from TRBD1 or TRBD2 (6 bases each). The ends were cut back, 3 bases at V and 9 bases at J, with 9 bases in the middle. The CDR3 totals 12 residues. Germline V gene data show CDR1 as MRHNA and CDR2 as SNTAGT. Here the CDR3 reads CASSEGGREQFF. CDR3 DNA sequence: TGTGCCAGCAGTGAGGGGGGCCGTGAGCAGTTCTTC.

The CDR3 reads CASSPGTYENTEAFF. The CDR3 region has the DNA TGTGCCAGCAGCCCGGGGACATACGAGAACACTGAAGCTTTCTTT. This rearrangement joins TRBV27 to TRBJ1-1; a weak D match, TRBD1 (6 bases). The V end was cut by 6 bases, the J end by 1 base, with 15 bases between. The length of the CDR3 is 15 residues. Germline assignment: CDR1 MNHEY and CDR2 SMNVEV (reference sequence).

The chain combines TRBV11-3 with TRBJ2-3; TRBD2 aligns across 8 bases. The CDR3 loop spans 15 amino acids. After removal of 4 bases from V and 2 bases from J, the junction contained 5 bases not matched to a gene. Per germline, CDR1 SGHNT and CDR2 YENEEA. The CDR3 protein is CASSSGGGLTDTQYF. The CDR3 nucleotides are TGTGCCAGCAGCTCCGGGGGGGGCCTCACAGATACGCAGTATTTT.

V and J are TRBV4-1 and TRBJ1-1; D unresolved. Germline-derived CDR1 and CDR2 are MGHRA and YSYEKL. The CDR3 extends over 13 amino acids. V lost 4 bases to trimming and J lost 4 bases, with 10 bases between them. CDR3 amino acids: CASSPLGLTEAFF. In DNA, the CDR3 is TGCGCCAGCAGCCCCCTTGGGCTCACTGAAGCTTTCTTT.

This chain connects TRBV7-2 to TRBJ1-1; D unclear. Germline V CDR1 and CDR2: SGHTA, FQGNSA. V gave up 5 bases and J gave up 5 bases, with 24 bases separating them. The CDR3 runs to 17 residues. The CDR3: CASSGGFSRGIGTEAFF. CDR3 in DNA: TGTGCCAGCAGCGGAGGGTTCTCACGGGGTATTGGGACTGAAGCTTTCTTT.

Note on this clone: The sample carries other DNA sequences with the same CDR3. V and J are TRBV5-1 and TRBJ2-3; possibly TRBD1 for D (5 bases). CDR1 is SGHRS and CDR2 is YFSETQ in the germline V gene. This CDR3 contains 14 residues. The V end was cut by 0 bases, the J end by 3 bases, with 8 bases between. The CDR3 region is CASSLARGTDTQYF. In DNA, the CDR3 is TGCGCCAGCAGCTTGGCTAGGGGAACAGATACGCAGTATTTT.

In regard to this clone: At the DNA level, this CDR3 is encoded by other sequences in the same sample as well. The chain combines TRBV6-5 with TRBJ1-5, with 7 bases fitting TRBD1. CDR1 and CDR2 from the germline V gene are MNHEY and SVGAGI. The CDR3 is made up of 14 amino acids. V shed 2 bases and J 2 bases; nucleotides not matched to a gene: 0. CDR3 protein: CASSYDRGNQPQHF. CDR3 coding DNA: TGTGCCAGCAGTTACGACAGGGGCAATCAGCCCCAGCATTTT.

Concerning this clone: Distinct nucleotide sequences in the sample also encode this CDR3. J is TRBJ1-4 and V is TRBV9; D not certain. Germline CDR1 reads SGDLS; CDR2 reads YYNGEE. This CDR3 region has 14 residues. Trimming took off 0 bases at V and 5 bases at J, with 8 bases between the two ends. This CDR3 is CASSVGALNEKLFF. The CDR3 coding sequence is TGTGCCAGCAGCGTAGGGGCCCTCAATGAAAAACTGTTTTTT.

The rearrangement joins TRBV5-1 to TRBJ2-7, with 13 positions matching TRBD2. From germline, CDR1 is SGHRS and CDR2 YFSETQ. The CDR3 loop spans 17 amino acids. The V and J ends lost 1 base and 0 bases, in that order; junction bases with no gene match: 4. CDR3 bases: TGCGCCAGCAGCTTGTTACGACTAGCGGGAGGCTCCTACGAGCAGTACTTC. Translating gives CASSLLRLAGGSYEQYF.

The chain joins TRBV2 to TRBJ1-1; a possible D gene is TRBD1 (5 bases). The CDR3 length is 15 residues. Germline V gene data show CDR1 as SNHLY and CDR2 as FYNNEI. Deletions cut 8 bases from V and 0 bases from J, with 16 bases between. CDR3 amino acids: CASGLGAGVNTEAFF. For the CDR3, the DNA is TGTGCCAGCGGGTTAGGGGCAGGAGTGAACACTGAAGCTTTCTTT.

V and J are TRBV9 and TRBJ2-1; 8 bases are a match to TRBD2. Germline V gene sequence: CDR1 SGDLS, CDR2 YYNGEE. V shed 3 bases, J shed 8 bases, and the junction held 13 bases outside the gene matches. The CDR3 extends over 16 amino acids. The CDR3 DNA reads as TGTGCCAGCAGCGCAATATCCGGACTAGCTAACCATGAGCAGTTCTTC. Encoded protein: CASSAISGLANHEQFF.

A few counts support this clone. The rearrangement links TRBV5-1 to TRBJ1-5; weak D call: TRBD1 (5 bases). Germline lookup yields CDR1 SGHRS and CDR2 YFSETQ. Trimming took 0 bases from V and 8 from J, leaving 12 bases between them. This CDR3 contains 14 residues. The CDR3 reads CASSLGTLGEPQHF. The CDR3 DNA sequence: TGCGCCAGCAGCTTGGGGACACTCGGAGAGCCCCAGCATTTT.

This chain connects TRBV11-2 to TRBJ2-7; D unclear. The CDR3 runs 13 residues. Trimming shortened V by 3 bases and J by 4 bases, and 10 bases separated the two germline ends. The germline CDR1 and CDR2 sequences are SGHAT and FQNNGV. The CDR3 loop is CASSLPFSYEQYF. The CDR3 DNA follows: TGTGCCAGCAGCTTGCCATTTTCTTACGAGCAGTACTTC.

The CDR3 loop reads CASSLEVQETQYF. CDR3 bases: TGTGCCAGCAGCTTAGAAGTCCAAGAGACCCAGTACTTC. The chain combines TRBV11-3 with TRBJ2-5; D not resolved. The CDR3 totals 13 residues. The germline CDR1 and CDR2 sequences are SGHNT and YENEEA. V lost 0 bases, J lost 1 base, and 3 bases lay in between.

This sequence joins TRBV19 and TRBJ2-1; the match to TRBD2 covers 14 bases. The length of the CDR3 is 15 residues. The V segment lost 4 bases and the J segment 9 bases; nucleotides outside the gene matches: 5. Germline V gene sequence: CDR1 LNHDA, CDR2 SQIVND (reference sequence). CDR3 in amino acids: CASSRLAGGHGEQFF. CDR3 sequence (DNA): TGTGCCAGTAGTAGACTAGCGGGGGGGCACGGTGAGCAGTTCTTC.

CDR3 sequence reads: CASSFDPGNQPQHF. The CDR3 DNA follows: TGTGCCAGCAGTTTCGATCCGGGCAATCAGCCCCAGCATTTT. V usage is TRBV27 and J usage is TRBJ1-5; the D is unclear. Trimming cost V 3 bases and J 2 bases, with 8 bases left between them. This CDR3 has 14 residues. Germline V gene lookup returns CDR1 MNHEY and CDR2 SMNVEV (reference sequence).

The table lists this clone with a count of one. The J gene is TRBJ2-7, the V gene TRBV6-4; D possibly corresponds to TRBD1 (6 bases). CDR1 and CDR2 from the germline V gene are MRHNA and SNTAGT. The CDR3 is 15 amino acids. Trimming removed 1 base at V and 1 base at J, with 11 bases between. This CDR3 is CASSDYRGISYEQYF. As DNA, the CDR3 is TGTGCCAGCAGTGACTATAGGGGGATATCCTACGAGCAGTACTTC.

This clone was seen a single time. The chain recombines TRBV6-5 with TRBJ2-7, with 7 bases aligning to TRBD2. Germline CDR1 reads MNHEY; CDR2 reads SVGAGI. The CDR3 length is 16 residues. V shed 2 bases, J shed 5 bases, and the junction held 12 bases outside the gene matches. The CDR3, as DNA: TGTGCCAGCAGTTACGTAGCGGGCCGAGCCGGTCACGAGCAGTACTTC. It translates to CASSYVAGRAGHEQYF.

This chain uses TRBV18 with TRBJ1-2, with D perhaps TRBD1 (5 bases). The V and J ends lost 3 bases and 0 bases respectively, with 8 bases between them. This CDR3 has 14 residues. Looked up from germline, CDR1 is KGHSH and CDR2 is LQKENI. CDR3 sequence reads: CASSPDTSNYGYTF. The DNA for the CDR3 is TGTGCCAGCTCACCGGACACCTCTAACTATGGCTACACCTTC. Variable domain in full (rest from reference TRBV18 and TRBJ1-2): NAGVMQNPRHLVRRRGQEARLRCSPMKGHSHVYWYRQLPEEGLKFMVYLQKENIIDESGMPKERFSAEFPKEGPSILRIQQVVRGDSAAYFCASSPDTSNYGYTFGSGTRLTVV.